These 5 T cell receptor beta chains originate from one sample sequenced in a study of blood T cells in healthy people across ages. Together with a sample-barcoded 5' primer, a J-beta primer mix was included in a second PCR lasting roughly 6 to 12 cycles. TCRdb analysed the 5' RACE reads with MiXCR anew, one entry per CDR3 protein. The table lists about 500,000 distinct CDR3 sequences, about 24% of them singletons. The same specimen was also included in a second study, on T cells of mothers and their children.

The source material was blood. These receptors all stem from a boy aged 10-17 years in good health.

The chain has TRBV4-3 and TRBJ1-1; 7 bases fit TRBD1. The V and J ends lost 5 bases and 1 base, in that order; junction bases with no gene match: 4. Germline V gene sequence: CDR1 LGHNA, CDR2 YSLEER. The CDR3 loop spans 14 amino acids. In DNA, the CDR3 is TGCGCCAGCAGCTTCCAGGGGGAGAACACTGAAGCTTTCTTT. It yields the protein CASSFQGENTEAFF.

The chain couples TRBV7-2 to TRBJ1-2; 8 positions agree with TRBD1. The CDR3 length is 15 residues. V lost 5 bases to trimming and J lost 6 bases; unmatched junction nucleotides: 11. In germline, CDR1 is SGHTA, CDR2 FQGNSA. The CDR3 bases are TGTGCCAGCAGCCTCTCTCAGGGGGCCCTGAATGGCTACACCTTC. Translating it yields CASSLSQGALNGYTF.

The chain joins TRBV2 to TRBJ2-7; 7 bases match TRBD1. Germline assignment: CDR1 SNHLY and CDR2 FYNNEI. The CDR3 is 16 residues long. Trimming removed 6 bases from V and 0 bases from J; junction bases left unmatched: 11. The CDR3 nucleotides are TGTGCCAGCAGAAAGCTTCAGGGGGTGATCTCCTACGAGCAGTACTTC. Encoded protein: CASRKLQGVISYEQYF.

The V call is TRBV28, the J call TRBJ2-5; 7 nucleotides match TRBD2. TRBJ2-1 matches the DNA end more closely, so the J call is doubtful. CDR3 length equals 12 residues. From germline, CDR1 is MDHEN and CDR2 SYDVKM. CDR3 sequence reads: CASSLMGLEQFF. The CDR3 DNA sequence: TGTGCCAGCAGTTTAATGGGACTAGAGCAGTTCTTC.

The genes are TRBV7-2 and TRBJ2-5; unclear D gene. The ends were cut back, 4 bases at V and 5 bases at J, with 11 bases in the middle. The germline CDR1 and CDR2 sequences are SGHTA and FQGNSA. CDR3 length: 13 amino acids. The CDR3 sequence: CASSYSSAETQYF. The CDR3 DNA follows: TGTGCCAGCAGCTACTCTTCGGCGGAGACCCAGTACTTC.